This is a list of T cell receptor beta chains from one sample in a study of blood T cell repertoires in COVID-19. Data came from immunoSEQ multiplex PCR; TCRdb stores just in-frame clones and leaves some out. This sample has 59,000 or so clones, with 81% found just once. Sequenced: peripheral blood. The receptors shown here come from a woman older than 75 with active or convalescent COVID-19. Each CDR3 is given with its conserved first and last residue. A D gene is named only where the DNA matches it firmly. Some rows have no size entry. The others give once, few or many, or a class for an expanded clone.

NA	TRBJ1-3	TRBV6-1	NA	TGTGCCAGCAGTGAGCAACCAGGTGTTGGAAACACCATATATTTT	CASSEQPGVGNTIYF
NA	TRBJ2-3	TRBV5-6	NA	TGTGCCAGCAGCTCCTCGGGCACAGATACGCAGTATTTT	CASSSSGTDTQYF
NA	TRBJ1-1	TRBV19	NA	TGTGCCATCCGGGATGGGCCAAACACTGAAGCTTTCTTT	CAIRDGPNTEAFF
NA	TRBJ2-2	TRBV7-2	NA	TGTGCCAGCAGCGCTCTAGCGACGAACACCGGGGAGCTGTTTTTT	CASSALATNTGELFF
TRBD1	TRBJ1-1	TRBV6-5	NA	TGTGCCAGCAACCCGGGACAGCTCGCGAACACTGAAGCTTTCTTT	CASNPGQLANTEAFF
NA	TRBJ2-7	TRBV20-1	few	TGCAGTGCTAGAGACCTCTACGAGCAGTACTTC	CSARDLYEQYF
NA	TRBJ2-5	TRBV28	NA	TGTGCCAGCACCCCGCGCGGGCTCCAAGAGACCCAGTACTTC	CASTPRGLQETQYF
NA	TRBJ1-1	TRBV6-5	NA	TGTGCCAGCAGTCCTACGGGGTCGGGTGAAGCTTTCTTT	CASSPTGSGEAFF
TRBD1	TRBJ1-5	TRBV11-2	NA	TGTGCCAGCAGCCGAACGACAGGGACCCATCAGCCCCAGCATTTT	CASSRTTGTHQPQHF
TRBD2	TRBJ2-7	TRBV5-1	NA	TGCGCCAGCGGAACCGGGGGGGAGCAGTACTTC	CASGTGGEQYF
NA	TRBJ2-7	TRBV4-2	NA	TGTGCCAGCAGCCAAGATGGGCCTAGCGACTACGAGCAGTACTTC	CASSQDGPSDYEQYF
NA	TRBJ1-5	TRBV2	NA	TGTGCCAGCAGTGGGAGGGGGGGTCTAAGCTCTCAGCCCCAGCATTTT	CASSGRGGLSSQPQHF
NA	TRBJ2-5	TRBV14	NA	TGTGCCAGCAGCCAATACAGGGATGGCCAAGAGACCCAGTACTTC	CASSQYRDGQETQYF
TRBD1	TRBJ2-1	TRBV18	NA	TGTGCCAGCTCACCACCCGGGACAGTAACCTACAATGAGCAGTTCTTC	CASSPPGTVTYNEQFF
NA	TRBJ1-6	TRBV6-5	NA	TGTGCCAGCAGTTACTCGGGGGGGGTTAATTCACCCCTCCACTTT	CASSYSGGVNSPLHF
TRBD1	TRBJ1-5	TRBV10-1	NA	TGCGCCAGCAGTGAGTCCGGGACAGGGGAATTTCAGGATCAGCCCCAGCATTTT	CASSESGTGEFQDQPQHF
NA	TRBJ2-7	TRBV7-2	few	TGTGCCAGCAGCTTAGCGGGGGGGCGAGAGCAGTACTTC	CASSLAGGREQYF
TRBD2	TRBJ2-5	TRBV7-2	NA	TGTGCCAGCAGCTCCCGGACTAGTACCTTAGAGACCCAGTACTTC	CASSSRTSTLETQYF
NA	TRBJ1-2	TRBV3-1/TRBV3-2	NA	TGTGCCAGCAGCCAAGCAGGGAACTATGGCTACACCTTC	CASSQAGNYGYTF
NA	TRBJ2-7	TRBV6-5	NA	TGTGCCAGCAGGCTCCCCCAAGGGCCGGGGGACGAGCAGTACTTC	CASRLPQGPGDEQYF
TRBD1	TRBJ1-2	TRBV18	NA	TGTGCCAGCTCACCCGAGGGACAGAGCTATGGCTACACCTTC	CASSPEGQSYGYTF
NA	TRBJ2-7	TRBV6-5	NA	TGTGCCAGCAGGACCACACCGGGATCCTACGAGCAGTACTTC	CASRTTPGSYEQYF
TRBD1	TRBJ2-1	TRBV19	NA	TGTGCCAGTAGTATAACGGGCGGGGGACAGGGGGCTTACAATGAGCAGTTCTTC	CASSITGGGQGAYNEQFF
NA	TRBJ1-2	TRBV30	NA	TGTGCCTGGAGTGTGCAGGGACATCGAGCTAACTATGGCTACACCTTC	CAWSVQGHRANYGYTF
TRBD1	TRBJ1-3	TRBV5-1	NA	TGCGCCAGCAGCTTGGGGACAGGGGGCAACACCATATATTTT	CASSLGTGGNTIYF
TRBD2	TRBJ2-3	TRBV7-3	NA	TGTGCCAGCAGCCCTAGGCGGGGGGGTTCAGATACGCAGTATTTT	CASSPRRGGSDTQYF
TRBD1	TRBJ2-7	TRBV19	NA	TGTGCCAGTAGTTCCCGGGACAGGGGTGTCTACGAGCAGTACTTC	CASSSRDRGVYEQYF
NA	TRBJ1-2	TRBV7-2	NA	TGTGCCAGCAGCTCCTATACCACAGTAGAGGGTGACTATGGCTACACCTTC	CASSSYTTVEGDYGYTF
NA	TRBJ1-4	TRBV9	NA	TGTGCCAGCAGCGTAACTGGAGGGGAGACTAATGAAAAACTGTTTTTT	CASSVTGGETNEKLFF
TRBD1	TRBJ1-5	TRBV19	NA	TGTGCCAGTAGTATAGGAGGGACAGGGTACCAGCCCCAGCATTTT	CASSIGGTGYQPQHF
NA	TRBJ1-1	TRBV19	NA	TGTGCCAGTAGTACGGGGACAAGCATGAACACTGAAGCTTTCTTT	CASSTGTSMNTEAFF
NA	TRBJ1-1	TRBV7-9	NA	TGTGCCAGCAGCCCAACAACGAACACTGAAGCTTTCTTT	CASSPTTNTEAFF
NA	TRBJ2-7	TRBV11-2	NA	TGTGCCAGCAGCTTAACCGGGACACTATACGAGCAGTACTTC	CASSLTGTLYEQYF
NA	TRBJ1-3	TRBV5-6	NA	TGTGCCAGCAGCTTGATACAGGGAGGAAACACCATATATTTT	CASSLIQGGNTIYF
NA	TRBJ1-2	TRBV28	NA	TGTGCCAGCACCCCCCGGGGGGTCAACTATGGCTACACCTTC	CASTPRGVNYGYTF
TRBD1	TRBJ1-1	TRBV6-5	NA	TGTGCCAGCAGTATTTTAACAGGGGGCAGAACTGAAGCTTTCTTT	CASSILTGGRTEAFF